The sequence of this TCR beta chain was determined in a study of cytomegalovirus exposure and HLA in healthy donors. V lost 5 bases and J lost 3, with 8 bases in between. Germline loops: CDR1 ENHRY, CDR2 SYGVKD. The CDR3 is 12 amino acids. PCR primers comprised 60 Vbeta and 13 Jbeta primers. The protocol was immunoSEQ multiplex PCR, while the TCRdb copy is restricted to in-frame clones and leaves out a portion. The sample is made up of about 110,000 clones, and the top ten hold under 0.7% of it. The rearrangement joins TRBV10-3 to TRBJ2-7, with D possibly matching TRBD1 (5 bases). The TCR originated in a man over 45 in good health and CMV-seronegative. The sequencing sample was made of PBMCs. The CDR3 region has the DNA TGTGCCATCAGTCCAGGGCTCTACGAGCAGTACTTC. It yields the protein CAISPGLYEQYF.